This T cell receptor (beta chain) was profiled in a study of beta chain features in type 1 diabetes. Study-level points and caveats: Across all four CD4+ subsets, people with type 1 diabetes showed modestly shorter TCRB CDR3s. TCRB rearrangement may or may not be influenced by HLA type; here this remained unresolved.

Turning to this clone: Its antigen is still unknown.

It was one heparinised blood draw, averaging around 110 mL, that each donor gave. Sequencing targeted expressed TCRB transcripts, as all isolated RNA had been reverse transcribed. Repertoires were generated with immunoSEQ multiplex PCR, while TCRdb's copy carries only in-frame clones and drops some. The sample comprises about 650,000 clones, around 12% of which are singletons, and roughly 0.11% rests with the top ten. CDR1 is LGHNA, CDR2 YSLEER, per germline. The V segment lost 1 base and the J segment 8 bases; nucleotides outside the gene matches: 12. CDR3 length: 16 amino acids. The sequence was collected from a man aged 30-40 years with type 1 diabetes. The source material was naive CD4+ T cells from blood. The chain combines TRBV4-3 with TRBJ1-2; 8 nucleotides align to TRBD1. The CDR3 here is CASSQGYTGGWDGYTF. The DNA of the CDR3 is TGCGCCAGCAGCCAAGGGTATACAGGGGGATGGGACGGCTACACCTTC.